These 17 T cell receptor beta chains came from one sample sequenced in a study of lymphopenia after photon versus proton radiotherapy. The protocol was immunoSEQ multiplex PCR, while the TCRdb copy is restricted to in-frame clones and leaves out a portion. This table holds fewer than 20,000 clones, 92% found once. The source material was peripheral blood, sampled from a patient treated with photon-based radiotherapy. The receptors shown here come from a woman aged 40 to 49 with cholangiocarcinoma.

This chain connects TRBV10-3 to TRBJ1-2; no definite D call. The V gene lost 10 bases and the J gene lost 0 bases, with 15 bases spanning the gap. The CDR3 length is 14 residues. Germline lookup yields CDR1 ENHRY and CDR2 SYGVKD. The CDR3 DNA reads TGTGCCACCAACCCCGGACGGGCTAACTATGGCTACACCTTC. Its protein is CATNPGRANYGYTF.

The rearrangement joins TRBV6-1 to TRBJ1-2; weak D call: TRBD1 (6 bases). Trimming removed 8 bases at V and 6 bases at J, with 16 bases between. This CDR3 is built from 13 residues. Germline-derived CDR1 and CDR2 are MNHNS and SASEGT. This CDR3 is CASESTGIDGYTF. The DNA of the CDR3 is TGTGCCAGCGAATCCACAGGGATCGATGGCTACACCTTC.

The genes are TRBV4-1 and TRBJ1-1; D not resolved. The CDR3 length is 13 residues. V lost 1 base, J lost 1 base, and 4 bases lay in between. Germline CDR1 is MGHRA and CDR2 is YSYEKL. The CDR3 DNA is TGCGCCAGCAGCCAAGTTGCGAACACTGAAGCTTTCTTT. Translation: CASSQVANTEAFF.

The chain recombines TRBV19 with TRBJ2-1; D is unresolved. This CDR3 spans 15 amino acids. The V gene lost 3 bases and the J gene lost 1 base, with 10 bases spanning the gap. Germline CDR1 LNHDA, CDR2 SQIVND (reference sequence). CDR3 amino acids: CASSIGSTSYNEQFF. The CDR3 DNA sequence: TGTGCCAGTAGTATCGGCTCGACTTCCTACAATGAGCAGTTCTTC. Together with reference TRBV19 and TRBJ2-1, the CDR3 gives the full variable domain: DGGITQSPKYLFRKEGQNVTLSCEQNLNHDAMYWYRQDPGQGLRLIYYSQIVNDFQKGDIAEGYSVSREKKESFPLTVTSAQKNPTAFYLCASSIGSTSYNEQFFGPGTRLTVL.

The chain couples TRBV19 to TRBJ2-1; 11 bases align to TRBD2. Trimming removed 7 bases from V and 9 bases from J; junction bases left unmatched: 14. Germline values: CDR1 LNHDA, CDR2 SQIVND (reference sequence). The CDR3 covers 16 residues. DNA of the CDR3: TGTGCCAGTACCCAGGGGCTAGCGGGAGGTCGGGGTGAGCAGTTCTTC. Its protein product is CASTQGLAGGRGEQFF. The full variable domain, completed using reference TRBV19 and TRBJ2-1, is DGGITQSPKYLFRKEGQNVTLSCEQNLNHDAMYWYRQDPGQGLRLIYYSQIVNDFQKGDIAEGYSVSREKKESFPLTVTSAQKNPTAFYLCASTQGLAGGRGEQFFGPGTRLTVL.

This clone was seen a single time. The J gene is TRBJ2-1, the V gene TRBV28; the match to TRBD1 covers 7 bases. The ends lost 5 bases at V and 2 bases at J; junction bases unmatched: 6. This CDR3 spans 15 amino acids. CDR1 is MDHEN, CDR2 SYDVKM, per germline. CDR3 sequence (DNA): TGTGCCAGCAGTCTCGGACAGGCTACCTACAATGAGCAGTTCTTC. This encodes CASSLGQATYNEQFF.

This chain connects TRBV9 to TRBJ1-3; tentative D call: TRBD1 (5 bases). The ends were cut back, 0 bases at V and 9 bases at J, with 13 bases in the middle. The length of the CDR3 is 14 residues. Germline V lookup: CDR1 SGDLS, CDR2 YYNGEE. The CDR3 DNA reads TGTGCCAGCAGCGTAGAAGTGGGGACCGGCACCATATATTTT. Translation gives CASSVEVGTGTIYF.

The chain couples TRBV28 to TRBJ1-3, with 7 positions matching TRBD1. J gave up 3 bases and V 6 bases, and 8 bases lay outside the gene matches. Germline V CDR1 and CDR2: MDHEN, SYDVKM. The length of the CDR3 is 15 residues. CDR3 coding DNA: TGTGCCAGCAGCCACCCCGACAGGGTTGGAAACACCATATATTTT. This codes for CASSHPDRVGNTIYF.

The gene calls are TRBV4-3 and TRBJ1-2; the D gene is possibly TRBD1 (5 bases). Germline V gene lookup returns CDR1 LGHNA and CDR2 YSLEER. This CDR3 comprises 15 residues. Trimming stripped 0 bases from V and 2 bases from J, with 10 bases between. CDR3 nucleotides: TGCGCCAGCAGCCAAGATCTTCGACAGAACTATGGCTACACCTTC. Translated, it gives CASSQDLRQNYGYTF.

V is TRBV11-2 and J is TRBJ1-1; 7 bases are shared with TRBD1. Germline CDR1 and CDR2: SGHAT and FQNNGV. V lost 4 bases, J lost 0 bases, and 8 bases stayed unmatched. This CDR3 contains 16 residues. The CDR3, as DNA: TGTGCCAGCAGCTCCGCCAGGGGGGCCTTGAACACTGAAGCTTTCTTT. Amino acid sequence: CASSSARGALNTEAFF.

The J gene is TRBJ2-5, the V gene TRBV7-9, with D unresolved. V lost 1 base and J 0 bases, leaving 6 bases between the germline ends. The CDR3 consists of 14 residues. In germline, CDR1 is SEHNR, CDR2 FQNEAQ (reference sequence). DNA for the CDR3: TGTGCCAGCAGCTTAGTTCAGTACCAAGAGACCCAGTACTTC. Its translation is CASSLVQYQETQYF.

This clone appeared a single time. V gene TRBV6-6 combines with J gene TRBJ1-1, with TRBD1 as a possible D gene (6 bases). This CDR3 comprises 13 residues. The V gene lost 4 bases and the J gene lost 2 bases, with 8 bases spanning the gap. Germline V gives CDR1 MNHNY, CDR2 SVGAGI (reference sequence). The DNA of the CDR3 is TGTGCCAGCAGTTGGACAGTTAACACTGAAGCTTTCTTT. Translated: CASSWTVNTEAFF.

The CDR3, as DNA: TGTGCCAGCAGTAGAAACCGGGACAGGATGTCACCCCTCCACTTT. Translated: CASSRNRDRMSPLHF. The gene calls are TRBV2 and TRBJ1-6, with 8 bases matching TRBD1. The CDR3 covers 15 residues. CDR1 SNHLY and CDR2 FYNNEI come from the germline V gene. Trimming cost V 5 bases and J 10 bases; bases outside gene matches: 10.

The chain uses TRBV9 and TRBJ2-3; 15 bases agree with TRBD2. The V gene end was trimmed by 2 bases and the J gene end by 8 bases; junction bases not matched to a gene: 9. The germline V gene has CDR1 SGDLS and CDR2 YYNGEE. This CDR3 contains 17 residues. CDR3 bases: TGTGCCAGCAGCGTGGGACTAGCGGGGGGACCGGAAGGTACGCAGTATTTT. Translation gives CASSVGLAGGPEGTQYF.

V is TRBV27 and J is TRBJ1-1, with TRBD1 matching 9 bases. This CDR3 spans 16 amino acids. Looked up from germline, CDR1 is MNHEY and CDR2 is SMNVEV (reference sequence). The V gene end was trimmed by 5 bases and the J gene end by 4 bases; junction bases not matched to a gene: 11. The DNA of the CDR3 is TGTGCCAGCAGTCCCAAACAGGGGGCCGGACTCACTGAAGCTTTCTTT. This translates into CASSPKQGAGLTEAFF.

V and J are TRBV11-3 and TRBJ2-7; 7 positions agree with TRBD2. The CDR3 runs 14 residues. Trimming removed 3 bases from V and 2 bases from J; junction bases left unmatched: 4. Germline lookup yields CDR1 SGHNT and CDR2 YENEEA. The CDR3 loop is CASSFSGMAYEQYF. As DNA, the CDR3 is TGTGCCAGCAGCTTCAGCGGGATGGCCTACGAGCAGTACTTC.

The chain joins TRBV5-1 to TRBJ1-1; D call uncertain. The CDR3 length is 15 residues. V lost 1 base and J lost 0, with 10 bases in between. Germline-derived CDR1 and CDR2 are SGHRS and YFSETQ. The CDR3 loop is CASSLSGSMNTEAFF. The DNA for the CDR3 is TGCGCCAGCAGCTTGTCGGGCTCTATGAACACTGAAGCTTTCTTT.